This T cell receptor beta chain appears in the sequencing data of a study of T cell responses to AZD1222 COVID-19 vaccine. Overall study results and limits: Vaccine-associated CD4 TCRs spanned spike, dominant at 160-218 and 743-854. Rises in breadth and depth of Spike-specific TCRs came after two AZD1222 doses. The repertoires were collected only after the peak T cell response. Regions left unmutated in variants are reportedly the target of nearly half of spike-specific TCRs.

The protocol was immunoSEQ multiplex PCR, while the TCRdb copy is restricted to in-frame clones and leaves out a portion. The repertoire includes 200,000 or so clones, more than 75% of them detected once, and 2.5% to 3% sits in the top ten. Details on this clone: Its antigen is currently unknown.

V lost 5 bases and J lost 5; bases outside the gene matches: 0. The CDR3 runs to 12 residues. CDR1 is MNHEY, CDR2 SVGAGI, per germline. The chain carries TRBV6-5 and TRBJ2-1; 7 bases are a match to TRBD2. The sequence came from an adult in good health. The sample was peripheral blood, taken on day 0 of MenACWY control vaccination. CDR3 sequence reads: CASSSGDNEQFF. CDR3 nucleotides: TGTGCCAGCAGTAGCGGGGACAATGAGCAGTTCTTC.